The source of this T cell receptor beta chain is a study of OX40 agonist ivuxolimab in advanced cancers. Study summary: Three partial responders included one hepatocellular carcinoma patient and two cutaneous melanoma patients.

The V gene's germline CDR1 is LNHNV and CDR2 YYDKDF (reference sequence). The J segment lost 6 bases and the V segment lost 5 bases, leaving 4 bases of the junction unmatched. The CDR3 loop spans 14 amino acids. The data were produced by immunoSEQ multiplex PCR, yet TCRdb's version contains in-frame clones alone and is incomplete. This sample yields 70,000 to 95,000 clones, of which approximately 79% are seen a single time; more than 6% belongs to the top ten. Sequencing was performed on CD4+ or CD8+ T cells sorted from blood, taken in a trial of the OX40 agonist ivuxolimab. The chain employs TRBV15 and TRBJ1-4, with 9 bases matching TRBD1. The clonotype was recovered from an adult with an advanced solid tumor such as melanoma, head and neck, liver or kidney cancer. The CDR3 sequence is CATSSDRGHEKLFF. CDR3 sequence (DNA): TGTGCCACCAGCTCGGACAGGGGCCATGAAAAACTGTTTTTT.